The 16 T cell receptor beta chains given below trace back to one sample, sequenced in a study of blood T cell repertoires in COVID-19. Libraries were prepared by immunoSEQ multiplex PCR; TCRdb keeps only in-frame clonotypes and omits some of them. This table holds some 200,000 clones, around 80% found once. Sequences were obtained from peripheral blood. Every receptor here comes from a human donor with acute or convalescent COVID-19. The donor label of this sample is uncertain.

V and J are TRBV28 and TRBJ2-5, with 7 bases matching TRBD1. Germline values: CDR1 MDHEN, CDR2 SYDVKM. The trim removed 3 bases at V and 1 base at J, leaving 5 bases unmatched. This CDR3 comprises 15 residues. The CDR3 DNA reads as TGTGCCAGCAGTTTCGGGACAGCTGCCCAAGAGACCCAGTACTTC. Amino acid sequence: CASSFGTAAQETQYF.

The chain combines TRBV7-9 with TRBJ1-1; 7 bases are shared with TRBD1. CDR1 is SEHNR, CDR2 FQNEAQ, per germline (reference sequence). V dropped 0 bases and J dropped 4; count of bases not matched to a gene: 2. The CDR3 totals 14 residues. CDR3 sequence: CASSLAGGSTEAFF. CDR3 bases: TGTGCCAGCAGCTTAGCAGGGGGCTCCACTGAAGCTTTCTTT.

V and J are TRBV10-3 and TRBJ2-7, with TRBD1 matching over 7 bases. The germline V gene encodes CDR1 ENHRY and CDR2 SYGVKD. Germline trimming cut 10 bases from V and 4 bases from J; bases unmatched to any gene: 10. The CDR3 sequence is 13 residues long. The chain's CDR3 is CASDREGKYEQYF. The CDR3 DNA reads as TGTGCCAGTGACAGGGAAGGAAAATACGAGCAGTACTTC.

This clone was seen just once. V usage is TRBV6-5 and J usage is TRBJ2-1, with TRBD2 matching over 11 bases. The CDR3 is 15 amino acids. V lost 6 bases, J lost 3 bases, and 4 bases stayed unmatched. Germline CDR1 and CDR2: MNHEY and SVGAGI. This CDR3 reads CASRDTSGSYNEQFF. In DNA form, the CDR3 reads TGTGCCAGCAGAGATACTAGCGGGAGCTACAATGAGCAGTTCTTC.

This clone occurred once. The chain uses TRBV30 and TRBJ2-2; 8 positions agree with TRBD2. The CDR3 runs 14 residues. The ends lost 0 bases at V and 7 bases at J; junction bases unmatched: 4. Germline V lookup: CDR1 GTSNPN, CDR2 SVGIG (reference sequence). This CDR3 reads CAWSVRAGGGELFF. CDR3 coding DNA: TGTGCCTGGAGTGTACGTGCGGGAGGCGGGGAGCTGTTTTTT.

The V gene is TRBV5-1, the J gene TRBJ1-4; 7 bases are a match to TRBD1. Germline V gene data show CDR1 as SGHRS and CDR2 as YFSETQ. J gave up 8 bases and V 4 bases, and 11 bases lay outside the gene matches. This CDR3 is 15 amino acids long. CDR3 region: CASSPRTGEREKLFF. CDR3 nucleotide sequence: TGCGCCAGCAGCCCCCGGACAGGCGAACGGGAAAAACTGTTTTTT.

CDR3 loop: CSASDRGNEQFF. CDR3 sequence (DNA): TGCAGCGCCTCGGACAGGGGAAATGAGCAGTTCTTC. The gene calls are TRBV29-1 and TRBJ2-1, with TRBD1 matching over 9 bases. The CDR3 runs to 12 residues. With 7 bases clipped from V and 7 bases from J, the junction kept 5 bases outside the gene matches. The germline CDR1 and CDR2 sequences are SQVTM and ANQGSEA.

The V gene is TRBV28, the J gene TRBJ2-1; D possibly corresponds to TRBD2 (6 bases). The CDR3 has 15 amino acids. Germline V gene data show CDR1 as MDHEN and CDR2 as SYDVKM. The V end lost 2 bases, the J end lost 9 bases, and 17 bases lay between the germline ends. CDR3 nucleotides: TGTGCCAGCAGTTTAAGGTTGAATCGGGAGAGTGAGCAGTTCTTC. Protein: CASSLRLNRESEQFF.

The chain uses TRBV5-1 and TRBJ2-1, with D maybe TRBD2 (6 bases). This CDR3 is built from 16 residues. V lost 0 bases and J lost 4, with 14 bases in between. CDR1 and CDR2 (germline): SGHRS, YFSETQ. The CDR3 loop is CASSLVSPTSYNEQFF. The CDR3 DNA is TGCGCCAGCAGCTTGGTGTCCCCGACTAGTTACAATGAGCAGTTCTTC. The full variable domain, completed using reference TRBV5-1 and TRBJ2-1, is KAGVTQTPRYLIKTRGQQVTLSCSPISGHRSVSWYQQTPGQGLQFLFEYFSETQRNKGNFPGRFSGRQFSNSRSEMNVSTLELGDSALYLCASSLVSPTSYNEQFFGPGTRLTVL.

The chain joins TRBV9 to TRBJ2-1; 9 bases are shared with TRBD1. This CDR3 contains 15 residues. After removal of 2 bases from V and 9 bases from J, the junction contained 9 bases not matched to a gene. Germline assignment: CDR1 SGDLS and CDR2 YYNGEE. The CDR3 sequence is CASSVRGQGFGEQFF. The DNA of the CDR3 is TGTGCCAGCAGCGTCCGTGGACAGGGGTTCGGTGAGCAGTTCTTC.

The gene calls are TRBV10-3 and TRBJ1-1, with 7 bases matching TRBD1. Trimming removed 1 base from V and 4 bases from J; junction bases left unmatched: 3. CDR1 and CDR2 (germline): ENHRY, SYGVKD. The CDR3 runs to 14 residues. The CDR3 spells CAISEFSGGTEAFF. DNA of the CDR3: TGTGCCATCAGTGAGTTCTCAGGGGGCACTGAAGCTTTCTTT.

The chain links TRBV7-9 to TRBJ1-5; maybe TRBD1 (6 bases). The CDR3 contains 13 residues. Germline-derived CDR1 and CDR2 are SEHNR and FQNEAQ (reference sequence). Trimming shortened V by 1 base and J by 7 bases, and 8 bases separated the two germline ends. CDR3: CASSLEGEQPQHF. In DNA form, the CDR3 reads TGTGCCAGCAGCTTAGAGGGGGAGCAGCCCCAGCATTTT. Full variable domain (outside the CDR3, taken from reference TRBV7-9 and TRBJ1-5): DTGVSQNPRHKITKRGQNVTFRCDPISEHNRLYWYRQTLGQGPEFLTYFQNEAQLEKSRLLSDRFSAERPKGSFSTLEIQRTEQGDSAMYLCASSLEGEQPQHFGDGTRLSIL.

This CDR3 reads CATSEAGFGYTF. The CDR3 bases are TGTGCCACCAGTGAGGCAGGGTTCGGCTACACCTTC. The rearrangement uses TRBV24-1 and TRBJ1-2, with D maybe TRBD1 (5 bases). This CDR3 spans 12 amino acids. V lost 4 bases and J lost 8, with 10 bases in between. Germline V CDR1 and CDR2: KGHDR, SFDVKD.

The rearrangement uses TRBV6-5 and TRBJ2-7, with D perhaps matching TRBD1 (6 bases). V gave up 6 bases and J gave up 6 bases, with 15 bases separating them. This CDR3 has 13 amino acids. From germline, CDR1 is MNHEY and CDR2 SVGAGI. DNA of the CDR3: TGTGCCAGCAGCCAGGGGACCCTTGGCGAGCAGTACTTC. Protein: CASSQGTLGEQYF.

This clone has just a few counts. This chain joins TRBV16 and TRBJ1-5; 8 bases match TRBD1. This CDR3 region has 15 residues. Per the germline V gene, CDR1 is KGHSY and CDR2 is FQNENV. The junction had 4 bases not matched to a gene; V was cut back by 5 bases and J by 1 base. CDR3 nucleotide sequence: TGTGCCAGCAGCTCCGGGGACAGGAGCAATCAGCCCCAGCATTTT. Protein product: CASSSGDRSNQPQHF.

V and J are TRBV6-5 and TRBJ2-7, with 11 bases fitting TRBD2. Germline V gene data show CDR1 as MNHEY and CDR2 as SVGAGI. The J segment lost 3 bases and the V segment lost 0 bases, leaving 4 bases of the junction unmatched. The CDR3 is 16 amino acids. CDR3 sequence: CASSYSGTSGDYEQYF. The CDR3 DNA follows: TGTGCCAGCAGTTACTCGGGGACTAGCGGTGACTACGAGCAGTACTTC.